These 27 T cell receptor beta chains share one sample of origin, sequenced in a study of cytomegalovirus exposure and HLA in healthy donors. A multiplex PCR was run with 60 Vbeta primers and 13 Jbeta primers. Measured with immunoSEQ multiplex PCR; TCRdb has only the in-frame clones, and not every one. The table has around 140,000 clones, around 10% seen once; the top ten hold over 6.5%. Sequencing was carried out using PBMCs. Receptors originate from a middle-aged woman in good health and CMV-seropositive.

V usage is TRBV6-4 and J usage is TRBJ1-6, with TRBD1 as a possible D gene (5 bases). Germline V gives CDR1 MRHNA, CDR2 SNTAGT. Trimming took 5 bases from V and 7 from J, leaving 12 bases between them. The length of the CDR3 is 14 residues. CDR3 loop: CASSPRGYNSPLHF. DNA of the CDR3: TGTGCCAGCAGTCCAAGGGGTTACAATTCACCCCTCCACTTT.

This chain joins TRBV6-1 and TRBJ1-5, with a weak D call TRBD1 (5 bases). The germline V and J ends were trimmed by 2 bases and 4 bases, with 15 bases remaining between them. This CDR3 has 16 amino acids. Germline-derived CDR1 and CDR2 are MNHNS and SASEGT. DNA of the CDR3: TGTGCCAGCAGTGAATATTCCGGGGGAGGAAATCAGCCCCAGCATTTT. This sequence encodes CASSEYSGGGNQPQHF.

This clone was recorded a few times. This rearrangement joins TRBV6-1 to TRBJ2-4; 7 bases match TRBD2. This CDR3 has 14 residues. With V trimmed by 7 bases and J by 8 bases, 11 bases remained unmatched. In germline, CDR1 is MNHNS, CDR2 SASEGT. The CDR3, as DNA: TGTGCCAGCACCCTGGGGGGGGACCCCCACATTCAGTACTTC. Its protein is CASTLGGDPHIQYF.

The V and J genes are TRBV5-1 and TRBJ2-1; 10 bases align to TRBD1. V lost 4 bases and J lost 10; bases outside the gene matches: 11. Germline V gives CDR1 SGHRS, CDR2 YFSETQ. The CDR3 runs 15 residues. This CDR3 reads CASSAGTGATGEQFF. CDR3 DNA sequence: TGCGCCAGCAGCGCAGGGACAGGGGCTACTGGGGAGCAGTTCTTC.

This clone turned up a few times. The CDR3 spells CASSGLAGANEQFF. The CDR3 nucleotides read TGTGCCAGCAGTGGACTAGCGGGGGCCAATGAGCAGTTCTTC. V is TRBV7-2 and J is TRBJ2-1, with 13 bases aligning to TRBD2. Germline CDR1 is SGHTA and CDR2 is FQGNSA. The J segment lost 6 bases and the V segment lost 6 bases, leaving 2 bases of the junction unmatched. This CDR3 is built from 14 residues.

This clone has more than one count but fewer than ten. The chain combines TRBV29-1 with TRBJ1-4; possibly TRBD1 for D (5 bases). V was trimmed by 2 bases and J by 11 bases, leaving 9 bases between them. The length of the CDR3 is 11 residues. From germline, CDR1 is SQVTM and CDR2 ANQGSEA. For the CDR3, the DNA is TGCAGCGTTGAATCGGGGGGGAAACTGTTTTTT. The encoded protein is CSVESGGKLFF.

The sample holds a few counts of this clone. The V gene is TRBV15, the J gene TRBJ2-1; 11 nucleotides match TRBD2. CDR3 size: 16 residues. Germline V gives CDR1 LNHNV, CDR2 YYDKDF (reference sequence). With V trimmed by 1 base and J by 3 bases, 2 bases remained unmatched. As DNA, the CDR3 is TGTGCCACCAGCAGAGTACTAGCGGGGGACTACAATGAGCAGTTCTTC. It codes for CATSRVLAGDYNEQFF.

This rearrangement joins TRBV28 to TRBJ2-1; D unresolved. Germline V gene sequence: CDR1 MDHEN, CDR2 SYDVKM. CDR3 length equals 12 residues. V was shortened by 5 bases and J by 4 bases, with 6 bases between the two germline ends. The CDR3 loop reads CASSQQYNEQFF. The CDR3 DNA reads TGTGCCAGCAGTCAACAGTACAATGAGCAGTTCTTC.

This sequence joins TRBV4-1 and TRBJ1-6, with D possibly TRBD1 on 5 matching bases. The CDR3 is 15 residues long. The germline gives CDR1 MGHRA, CDR2 YSYEKL. V lost 4 bases to trimming and J lost 7 bases, with 14 bases between them. The CDR3 region has the DNA TGCGCCAGCAGCCCGATACAGGTGGGGAATTCACCCCTCCACTTT. It specifies CASSPIQVGNSPLHF.

V usage is TRBV29-1 and J usage is TRBJ1-4; 8 nucleotides agree with TRBD1. The germline V gene encodes CDR1 SQVTM and CDR2 ANQGSEA. The CDR3 loop spans 14 amino acids. V lost 4 bases to trimming and J lost 0 bases; unmatched junction nucleotides: 1. The DNA of the CDR3 is TGCAGCGTTGCAGGGGGCGCAACTAATGAAAAACTGTTTTTT. It specifies CSVAGGATNEKLFF.

This clone has a handful of counts. The genes are TRBV27 and TRBJ1-5; tentative D call: TRBD1 (5 bases). Deletions cut 1 base from V and 7 bases from J, with 8 bases between. Germline CDR1 MNHEY, CDR2 SMNVEV (reference sequence). This CDR3 comprises 13 residues. The CDR3: CASSLWGGQPQHF. Here the CDR3 DNA reads TGTGCCAGCAGTTTATGGGGCGGCCAGCCCCAGCATTTT.

For the CDR3, the DNA is TGTGCCAGCAGCCAAGATCCCCTCAGGGGGGTATTAGATACGCAGTATTTT. This sequence encodes CASSQDPLRGVLDTQYF. V is TRBV4-2 and J is TRBJ2-3; maybe TRBD1 (7 bases). Germline CDR1 is LGHNA and CDR2 is YNFKEQ. The CDR3 extends over 17 amino acids. V lost 0 bases and J 5 bases, leaving 18 bases between the germline ends.

This clone was detected a few times. This rearrangement joins TRBV6-5 to TRBJ2-3; 7 bases map to TRBD2. Trimming cost V 2 bases and J 7 bases; bases outside gene matches: 9. The CDR3 contains 15 residues. The germline V gene has CDR1 MNHEY and CDR2 SVGAGI. The CDR3 region is CASSYISGTTYTQYF. As DNA, the CDR3 is TGTGCCAGCAGTTACATTTCCGGGACTACTTATACGCAGTATTTT.

CDR3 region: CASSISPSASGYTDTQYF. As DNA, the CDR3 is TGTGCCAGTAGTATCTCCCCTTCCGCTAGCGGGTACACAGATACGCAGTATTTT. The chain employs TRBV19 and TRBJ2-3, with 8 bases that match TRBD2. This CDR3 is 18 amino acids long. Germline V gives CDR1 LNHDA, CDR2 SQIVND (reference sequence). The J segment lost 2 bases and the V segment lost 3 bases, leaving 13 bases of the junction unmatched.

In its sample, this clone was seen a few times. This rearrangement joins TRBV18 to TRBJ1-2; tentatively, D is TRBD1 (5 bases). The CDR3 covers 13 residues. V dropped 1 base and J dropped 6 bases, with 9 bases sitting between them. From germline, CDR1 is KGHSH and CDR2 LQKENI. In DNA form, the CDR3 reads TGTGCCAGCTCACCACGCAGGGAAGATGGCTACACCTTC. Translated: CASSPRREDGYTF.

This clone was seen a handful of times. The J gene is TRBJ2-7, the V gene TRBV2, with TRBD1 matching 8 bases. Germline lookup yields CDR1 SNHLY and CDR2 FYNNEI. CDR3 size: 14 residues. J lost 5 bases, V lost 8 bases, and 11 bases had no gene match. CDR3 amino acids: CASGQDRASDEQYF. The CDR3 DNA follows: TGTGCCAGCGGTCAGGACAGGGCGTCGGACGAGCAGTACTTC.

About this clone itself: Distinct nucleotide sequences in the sample also encode this CDR3. This chain uses TRBV6-5 with TRBJ1-5, with D maybe TRBD1 (5 bases). CDR1 MNHEY and CDR2 SVGAGI come from the germline V gene. The length of the CDR3 is 13 residues. Trimming took off 5 bases at V and 4 bases at J, with 9 bases between the two ends. DNA of the CDR3: TGTGCCAGCAGTCCCGACAGAAATCAGCCCCAGCATTTT. It yields the protein CASSPDRNQPQHF.

This clone appeared a few times. The DNA of the CDR3 is TGTGCCAACAGGGGACAGACAACAGATACGCAGTATTTT. Its protein product is CANRGQTTDTQYF. The chain joins TRBV10-3 to TRBJ2-3; TRBD1 matches at 7 bases. CDR1 and CDR2 from the germline V gene are ENHRY and SYGVKD. Trimming removed 10 bases from V and 3 bases from J; junction bases left unmatched: 7. This CDR3 contains 13 residues.

The chain couples TRBV5-1 to TRBJ2-3; possibly TRBD1 for D (7 bases). CDR3 length equals 13 residues. Germline V gene lookup returns CDR1 SGHRS and CDR2 YFSETQ. Trimming took off 4 bases at V and 6 bases at J, with 12 bases between the two ends. The CDR3, as DNA: TGCGCCAGCAGCCCTTCAGGGGGGGATACGCAGTATTTT. This sequence encodes CASSPSGGDTQYF.

This clone has more than one count but fewer than ten. The chain has TRBV18 and TRBJ1-5; no definite D call. The CDR3 consists of 14 residues. Germline V gene lookup returns CDR1 KGHSH and CDR2 LQKENI. The V end was cut by 2 bases, the J end by 2 bases, with 7 bases between. In DNA, the CDR3 is TGTGCCAGCTCACCAAGGCAGGGCAATCAGCCCCAGCATTTT. This codes for CASSPRQGNQPQHF.

This chain links TRBV2 with TRBJ2-3, with D unresolved. Germline V CDR1 and CDR2: SNHLY, FYNNEI. This CDR3 has 13 amino acids. V lost 0 bases and J lost 2, with 3 bases in between. The CDR3 sequence: CASSEAYTDTQYF. CDR3 bases: TGTGCCAGCAGTGAAGCCTACACAGATACGCAGTATTTT.

This clone came up a few times. The chain carries TRBV29-1 and TRBJ1-1; no clear D. The V gene lost 4 bases and the J gene lost 1 base, with 13 bases spanning the gap. The CDR3 loop spans 14 amino acids. The germline V gene encodes CDR1 SQVTM and CDR2 ANQGSEA. In DNA form, the CDR3 reads TGCAGCGTTGGGGAGGTTTTCAGGAACACTGAAGCTTTCTTT. Encoded protein: CSVGEVFRNTEAFF.

This clone was observed a few times. The chain combines TRBV5-4 with TRBJ2-7, with 10 bases aligning to TRBD1. V lost 2 bases and J lost 0; bases outside the gene matches: 14. The CDR3 spans 19 residues. Germline assignment: CDR1 SGHNT and CDR2 YYREEE (reference sequence). CDR3 protein: CASSFYAGIGQGGSYEQYF. The CDR3 DNA is TGTGCCAGCAGCTTTTACGCCGGAATAGGACAGGGGGGCTCCTACGAGCAGTACTTC. Full variable domain (remainder filled in from reference TRBV5-4 and TRBJ2-7): ETGVTQSPTHLIKTRGQQVTLRCSSQSGHNTVSWYQQALGQGPQFIFQYYREEENGRGNFPPRFSGLQFPNYSSELNVNALELDDSALYLCASSFYAGIGQGGSYEQYFGPGTRLTVT.

The genes are TRBV19 and TRBJ2-7, with a possible D match to TRBD1 (6 bases). Germline V gene sequence: CDR1 LNHDA, CDR2 SQIVND (reference sequence). Trimming left V 3 bases short and J 2 bases short, with 23 bases between. The CDR3 length is 18 residues. The CDR3 DNA follows: TGTGCCAGTAGTATCCGGACAGTTCCCCTTACCCCAACCTACGAGCAGTACTTC. Translating gives CASSIRTVPLTPTYEQYF.

The sample holds a few counts of this clone. The chain joins TRBV7-2 to TRBJ2-5, with 10 bases fitting TRBD2. V shed 3 bases, J shed 4 bases, and the junction held 8 bases outside the gene matches. CDR3 length equals 16 residues. The germline CDR1 and CDR2 sequences are SGHTA and FQGNSA. CDR3 nucleotides: TGTGCCAGCAGCTTGGGTCTAGCGGGGGAAAGAGAGACCCAGTACTTC. Translated: CASSLGLAGERETQYF.

This rearrangement joins TRBV6-6 to TRBJ1-2, with D maybe TRBD1 (5 bases). With 2 bases removed from V and 4 bases from J, the gap between germline ends came to 17 bases. Germline V gene sequence: CDR1 MNHNY, CDR2 SVGAGI (reference sequence). There are 16 residues in the CDR3. The CDR3 loop reads CASSYILLDSLYGYTF. CDR3 coding DNA: TGTGCCAGCAGTTACATCCTTCTTGACAGCCTCTATGGCTACACCTTC.

The chain carries TRBV9 and TRBJ2-7, with 7 bases fitting TRBD1. The CDR3 loop spans 13 amino acids. Germline V CDR1 and CDR2: SGDLS, YYNGEE. Unmatched junction bases numbered 5, after V lost 3 bases and J lost 5 bases. The DNA of the CDR3 is TGTGCCAGCAGCGATTCGACAGGGAACGAGCAGTACTTC. Translating gives CASSDSTGNEQYF.